Listed below are T cell receptor beta chains from one sample, sequenced in a study of blood T cell repertoires in COVID-19. The repertoire was sequenced with immunoSEQ multiplex PCR; TCRdb's copy has only in-frame clones and lacks some. The sample includes roughly 33,000 clones, roughly 93% of them seen just once. Sequenced input: peripheral blood. The receptors originated from a human donor in a cohort sampled during active COVID-19. The CDR3 runs from the conserved cysteine through the conserved F or W. D genes are given only for firm matches. Clone size appears in some rows only: once, few, many, or a class for an expanded clone.

d_call	v_call	clone_size	j_call	cdr3_length	cdr3_nt	cdr3_aa
-	TRBV27	-	TRBJ2-7	14	TGTGCCAGCAGTTTTCGTCGGGGGGCCGGCGAGCAGTACTTC	CASSFRRGAGEQYF
TRBD1	TRBV10-1	few	TRBJ2-7	16	TGCGCCAGCGGGAAATTTCGGACAGGGGGTTCCTACGAGCAGTACTTC	CASGKFRTGGSYEQYF
TRBD1	TRBV7-9	-	TRBJ1-1	15	TGTGCCAGCAGCTTAGCGAACAGGGGTAACACTGAAGCTTTCTTT	CASSLANRGNTEAFF
TRBD1	TRBV5-6	once	TRBJ1-2	13	TGTGCCAGCAGCTTCCAGGGGGACTATGGCTACACCTTC	CASSFQGDYGYTF
-	TRBV6-5	few	TRBJ2-2	14	TGTGCCAGCAGTTACTCCCGAGGGAGCGGGGAGCTGTTTTTT	CASSYSRGSGELFF
TRBD1	TRBV5-1	-	TRBJ2-7	15	TGCGCCAGCAGCAAAGAAGGGACAGCCAGCTACGAGCAGTACTTC	CASSKEGTASYEQYF
TRBD1	TRBV5-1	once	TRBJ2-3	15	TGCGCCAGCAGCCTTGGACAGGGGGCCCCAGATACGCAGTATTTT	CASSLGQGAPDTQYF
-	TRBV2	-	TRBJ1-1	13	TGTGCCAGCAAGCGGGGCCCGGACACTGAAGCTTTCTTT	CASKRGPDTEAFF
TRBD1	TRBV27	once	TRBJ2-5	14	TGTGCCAGCAGTTGGACAGGGGATCAGGAGACCCAGTACTTC	CASSWTGDQETQYF
-	TRBV10-3	-	TRBJ1-1	12	TGTGCCATCAGTGAGGGGCTACCTGAAGCTTTCTTT	CAISEGLPEAFF
TRBD1	TRBV5-5	-	TRBJ1-2	13	TGTGCCAGCAGCATGGGACAGTTCGGTGGCTACACCTTC	CASSMGQFGGYTF
TRBD1	TRBV2	-	TRBJ2-7	16	TGTGCCAGCAGTGCACCGATAGGGGGCTATCTTTACGAGCAGTACTTC	CASSAPIGGYLYEQYF
-	TRBV24-1	-	TRBJ2-2	13	TGTGCCACCAGTTCGTGGAACACCGGGGAGCTGTTTTTT	CATSSWNTGELFF
-	TRBV7-9	-	TRBJ1-1	12	TGTGCCAGCAGCTCGACGGGGGGTAAGGCTTTCTTT	CASSSTGGKAFF
-	TRBV9	-	TRBJ2-5	15	TGTGCCAGCAGCGTAGGTACTTTGTACCAAGAGACCCAGTACTTC	CASSVGTLYQETQYF
-	TRBV7-2	-	TRBJ2-7	15	TGTGCCAGCAGCTTAGGGACATATAGCTCCTACGAGCAGTACTTC	CASSLGTYSSYEQYF
-	TRBV28	-	TRBJ2-7	16	TGTGCCAGCAGTTCGAGGGGGGGGGATATACGAAGGGAGCAGTACTTC	CASSSRGGDIRREQYF
TRBD1	TRBV6-5	-	TRBJ1-4	14	TGTGCCAGCAGAAAACAGGGGTTGGACGAAAAACTGTTTTTT	CASRKQGLDEKLFF
TRBD1	TRBV6-5	-	TRBJ1-2	14	TGTGCCAGCAGACTACAGGGGGCCCTCTATGGCTACACCTTC	CASRLQGALYGYTF
-	TRBV2	-	TRBJ2-7	13	TGTGCCAGCAGTGCGGGATTAACCCACGAGCAGTACTTC	CASSAGLTHEQYF
-	TRBV4-1	-	TRBJ2-7	14	TGCGCCAGCAGCCAAGTAGGACAGACCTACGAGCAGTACTTC	CASSQVGQTYEQYF
-	TRBV6-2/TRBV6-3	-	TRBJ1-1	14	TGTGCCAGCAGTTCCCGGGGACAGAACACTGAAGCTTTCTTT	CASSSRGQNTEAFF
-	TRBV21-1	-	TRBJ2-2	15	TGTGCCAGTCAAGCCCCGGACTTGAACACCGGGGAGCTGTTTTTT	CASQAPDLNTGELFF
-	TRBV25-1	-	TRBJ1-3	12	TGTGCCAGCAGTGAACTCCGAAACACCATATATTTT	CASSELRNTIYF
TRBD1	TRBV19	few	TRBJ1-1	13	TGTGCCAGTATTGGACAGGGGGCTACTGAAGCTTTCTTT	CASIGQGATEAFF
TRBD1	TRBV30	-	TRBJ2-5	14	TGTGCCCGAAATGACAGGGGGCGCGGGGAGACCCAGTACTTC	CARNDRGRGETQYF
-	TRBV5-8	-	TRBJ1-1	16	TGTGCCAGCAGCGCGGACCAGGGGCGGGAGGACACTGAAGCTTTCTTT	CASSADQGREDTEAFF
TRBD2	TRBV9	-	TRBJ2-7	12	TGTGCCAGCGGGGGGGGGTTCCAGGAGCAGTACTTC	CASGGGFQEQYF
TRBD2	TRBV6-2/TRBV6-3	-	TRBJ2-2	15	TGTGCCAGCAGTTATCGGGCTAGCGGGGCCGGGGAGCTGTTTTTT	CASSYRASGAGELFF
-	TRBV6-5	-	TRBJ2-3	14	TGTGCCAGCACCACCGGCGGATGGAAAGATACGCAGTATTTT	CASTTGGWKDTQYF
TRBD2	TRBV15	-	TRBJ2-1	18	TGTGCCACGCGGACAGGTAGTTCTAGCGGGGACTCCTACAATGAGCAGTTCTTC	CATRTGSSSGDSYNEQFF
-	TRBV5-4	-	TRBJ1-3	17	TGTGCCAGCAGCTACCGTTTGGGGGGGATCTCTGGAAACACCATATATTTT	CASSYRLGGISGNTIYF
TRBD1	TRBV11-3	-	TRBJ2-5	14	TGTGCCAGCAGCTCACAGGGGGCGCGAGAGACCCAGTACTTC	CASSSQGARETQYF
-	TRBV7-6	-	TRBJ1-1	16	TGTGCCAGCAGCTTAGGGGCAGGCGCTATGAACACTGAAGCTTTCTTT	CASSLGAGAMNTEAFF
-	TRBV20-1	-	TRBJ2-1	11	TGCAGTGCACATCAGAACAATGAGCAGTTCTTC	CSAHQNNEQFF